The clone carrying this T cell receptor beta chain was detected only a few times. The data derive from a study of patients and donors after allogeneic stem cell transplantation. Deletions cut 8 bases from V and 4 bases from J, with 10 bases between. The CDR3 has 12 residues. Germline CDR1 SNHLY, CDR2 FYNNEI. TCRdb ran MiXCR on the RT-PCR reads and lists one entry per CDR3 protein. The sample shows about a million distinct CDR3 sequences, about a sixth of them seen only once. The source material was blood, either unsorted or a sorted T cell fraction (not recorded which). The rearrangement joins TRBV2 to TRBJ2-3; D remains unclear. The sequence derives from a human donor who was either an allogeneic HSCT recipient or a stem cell or donor lymphocyte infusion donor (not recorded which). It is not recorded whose cells these are; they may come from a transplant donor. As DNA, the CDR3 is TGTGCCAGCGCGCCCCCGTCAGATACGCAGTATTTT. Encoded protein: CASAPPSDTQYF.